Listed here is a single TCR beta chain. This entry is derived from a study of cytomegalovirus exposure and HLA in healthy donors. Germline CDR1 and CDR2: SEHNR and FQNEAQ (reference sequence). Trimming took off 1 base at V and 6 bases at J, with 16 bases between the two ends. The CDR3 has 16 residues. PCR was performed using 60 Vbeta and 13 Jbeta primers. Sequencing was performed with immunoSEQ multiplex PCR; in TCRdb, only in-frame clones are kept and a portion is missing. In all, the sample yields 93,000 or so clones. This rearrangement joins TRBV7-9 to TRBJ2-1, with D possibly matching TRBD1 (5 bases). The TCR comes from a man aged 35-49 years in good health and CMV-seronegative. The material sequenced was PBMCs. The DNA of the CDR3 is TGTGCCAGCAGCTTAGAGTCCCTAGGACATTCCAATGAGCAGTTCTTC. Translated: CASSLESLGHSNEQFF.